The 2 T cell receptor beta chains below all came from one sample that was sequenced in a study of blood T cells in healthy people across ages. A second PCR, run for roughly 7 to 12 cycles, used a sample-barcoded 5' primer plus a J-beta primer mix. Each CDR3 protein gets one entry after TCRdb re-called the 5' RACE reads with MiXCR. The table shows about 840,000 distinct CDR3 sequences, with roughly 29% occurring only once. The data were also submitted as part of a second study, on T cells of mothers and their children.

The sequenced material came from blood. The receptors were sampled from a middle-aged woman in good health.

This clonotype has a count of ten or more. The chain combines TRBV28 with TRBJ2-5; perhaps D is TRBD1 or TRBD2 (5 bases each). V lost 6 bases and J lost 7, with 24 bases in between. This CDR3 region has 16 residues. The germline CDR1 and CDR2 sequences are MDHEN and SYDVKM. The CDR3 here is CASSPDGSGTWGTQYF. The CDR3 DNA reads TGTGCCAGCAGCCCAGACGGGTCGGGGACGTGGGGGACCCAGTACTTC.

DNA of the CDR3: TGTGCCAGCTCACCCTTGCCGATCAATAATTCACCCCTCCACTTT. Translating gives CASSPLPINNSPLHF. The chain uses TRBV18 and TRBJ1-6, with D unresolved. The CDR3 is made up of 15 amino acids. V gave up 3 bases and J gave up 5 bases, with 11 bases separating them. CDR1 KGHSH and CDR2 LQKENI come from the germline V gene.